This passage covers 23 T cell receptor beta chains from one sample sequenced in a study of tumor-infiltrating lymphocytes in primary liver carcinoma. TCR beta cDNA was reverse-transcribed from 500 to 550 ng of total RNA. The reaction used a constant-region primer and ProtoScript II reverse transcriptase. Slightly modified ARM-PCR served as the procedure for the TCR beta libraries. These libraries came from three rounds of nested multiplex PCR. TRBV1-TRBV30 forward and Cbeta reverse primers drove the first two roughly 10-cycle rounds. TCRdb independently ran MiXCR on the multiplex PCR reads; one entry per CDR3 protein. This table holds 310,000 or so distinct CDR3 sequences, around 60% found once. Out of unsorted whole blood came the blood RNA, and germline DNA was extracted as well. The sample consisted of peripheral blood. All receptors derive from a man aged 35 to 55 with primary liver carcinoma and hepatitis B virus infection.

This clonotype was detected only a few times. A much larger clone differs by one base, so this may be a read error. This chain joins TRBV10-3 and TRBJ2-1, with 9 nucleotides matching TRBD2. Germline values: CDR1 ENHRY, CDR2 SYGVKD. V shed 5 bases and J 6 bases; nucleotides not matched to a gene: 8. The CDR3 is made up of 15 amino acids. The CDR3 DNA reads as TGTGCCATCAGTCAGAGACTAGCGGTTGGCAATGAGCAGTTCTTC. This translates into CAISQRLAVGNEQFF.

This chain uses TRBV5-4 with TRBJ1-1; D is undetermined. Germline CDR1 SGHNT, CDR2 YYREEE (reference sequence). The CDR3 extends over 15 amino acids. The ends were cut back, 1 base at V and 1 base at J, with 11 bases in the middle. The CDR3 region has the DNA TGTGCCAGCAGCTTGTCGATGTCGGAGAACACTGAAGCTTTCTTT. Its translation: CASSLSMSENTEAFF.

The chain joins TRBV28 to TRBJ1-1; D unresolved. Trimming took 7 bases from V and 0 from J, leaving 6 bases between them. The germline gives CDR1 MDHEN, CDR2 SYDVKM. This CDR3 spans 12 amino acids. DNA for the CDR3: TGTGCCAGCAAAGGACTGAACACTGAAGCTTTCTTT. Encoded protein: CASKGLNTEAFF.

In regard to this clonotype: The junction departs from the called germline gene at one end, perhaps through a read error. V is TRBV11-1 and J is TRBJ1-1; D might be TRBD1 (5 bases). The CDR3 totals 15 residues. Germline V gene data show CDR1 as SGHAT and CDR2 as FQDESV (reference sequence). The CDR3, as DNA: TGTGCCAGTAGCAAATTTCAGGGTCCGAACACTGAAGTTTTCTTT. Its translation: CASSKFQGPNTEVFF.

The chain recombines TRBV29-1 with TRBJ2-6; perhaps TRBD1 as D (5 bases). Trimming removed 0 bases from V and 18 bases from J, with 27 bases in between. The CDR3 is 16 residues long. Germline V lookup: CDR1 SQVTM, CDR2 ANQGSEA. The CDR3 DNA reads TGCAGCGTTGAAGAGCCCTACCCCTCTGGGGCCAACGTCACGACTTTC. Translation gives CSVEEPYPSGANVTTF.

This clonotype appeared a single time. One junction end disagrees with the germline gene, perhaps due to a read error. The chain is built from TRBV5-5 and TRBJ1-2; D not certain. In germline, CDR1 is SGHKS, CDR2 YYEKEE (reference sequence). This CDR3 comprises 14 residues. The CDR3 sequence: CASSLWRPNYGYTF. CDR3 nucleotides: TGTGCCAGCAGTTTATGGCGTCCCAACTATGGTTACACCTTC.

This clonotype was seen a single time. CDR3 amino acids: CASSYLVGRETQYF. Here the CDR3 DNA reads TGTGCCAGCAGTTACTTGGTAGGGAGAGAGACCCAGTACTTC. The V and J genes are TRBV6-5 and TRBJ2-5; maybe TRBD2 (5 bases). The germline V and J ends were trimmed by 1 base and 4 bases, with 10 bases remaining between them. The CDR3 consists of 14 residues. CDR1 and CDR2 from the germline V gene are MNHEY and SVGAGI.

Regarding this clonotype: One end of the junction fails to match germline, which may point to a read error. The rearrangement uses TRBV30 and TRBJ1-5; D not certain. Per the germline V gene, CDR1 is GTSNPN and CDR2 is SVGIG (reference sequence). The length of the CDR3 is 13 residues. CDR3 protein: CAWRQNSNQSQHF. DNA of the CDR3: TGTGCCTGGAGGCAGAATAGCAATCAGTCCCAGCATTTT.

This clonotype has a handful of counts. V gene TRBV7-9 combines with J gene TRBJ2-5; 7 bases line up with TRBD2. CDR3 length equals 16 residues. The V and J ends lost 3 bases and 0 bases, in that order; junction bases with no gene match: 7. CDR1 is SEHNR and CDR2 is FQNEAQ in the germline V gene (reference sequence). CDR3 bases: TGTGCCAGCAGCTTTCGCCCAGCGGGACACCAAGAGACCCAGTACTTC. Protein sequence: CASSFRPAGHQETQYF.

This clonotype was observed a handful of times. A clone one base away is much larger, so this may be a read error. The rearrangement joins TRBV6-5 to TRBJ2-1, with TRBD2 matching 11 bases. Germline V CDR1 and CDR2: MNHEY, SVGAGI. This CDR3 comprises 14 residues. V trimming: 7 bases; J trimming: 4 bases; junction bases outside the gene matches: 3. CDR3 sequence: CASTGTSGYNEQFF. The CDR3 DNA reads as TGTGCCAGCACTGGGACTAGCGGTTACAATGAGCAGTTCTTC.

Comment on this clonotype: An end of the junction differs from the germline gene, which may be a read error. This chain links TRBV11-3 with TRBJ2-1; 16 bases match TRBD2. Germline V gene lookup returns CDR1 SGHNT and CDR2 YENEEA. CDR3 length: 16 amino acids. CDR3 nucleotides: TGTGCCAGCAGCCAGAGGGGACTAGCGGGAGGGGGTGAGCAGTTCTTT. This sequence encodes CASSQRGLAGGGEQFF.

The CDR3 here is CSFQTGKAFF. The DNA for the CDR3 is TGCAGCTTTCAAACAGGAAAGGCTTTCTTT. This rearrangement joins TRBV29-1 to TRBJ1-1; D possibly corresponds to TRBD1 (5 bases). The germline V and J ends were trimmed by 8 bases and 11 bases, with 15 bases remaining between them. Germline CDR1 SQVTM, CDR2 ANQGSEA. The length of the CDR3 is 10 residues.

For this clonotype: The conserved phenylalanine or tryptophan is not found at the CDR3 terminus, so this likely reflects a read error. No DNA is shown, since the ends of the CDR3 on it are uncertain; the CDR3 is the one TCRdb lists. The chain couples TRBV11-2 to TRBJ2-2; the table's D gene call, TRBD2, was not cross checked with the DNA. The CDR3 spans 14 amino acids, including both terminal residues. Germline V gives CDR1 SGHAT, CDR2 FQNNGV. The CDR3 is CASSLDGGTGEPFL.

V gene TRBV10-3 combines with J gene TRBJ2-2; D is tentatively TRBD1 or TRBD2 (5 bases each). The CDR3 spans 15 residues. From germline, CDR1 is ENHRY and CDR2 SYGVKD. The CDR3 nucleotides read TGTACCACTTCCCGTGCCGGGACCAAAGACGGGGAGCTGTTTTTT. This encodes CTTSRAGTKDGELFF.

The chain carries TRBV2 and TRBJ2-5, with D perhaps matching TRBD1 (6 bases). The V gene's germline CDR1 is SNHLY and CDR2 FYNNEI. V lost 4 bases and J lost 1, with 10 bases in between. The CDR3 has 14 amino acids. CDR3 amino acids: CASSVGTLQETQYF. The CDR3 DNA reads TGTGCCAGCAGTGTCGGGACACTCCAAGAGACCCAGTACTTC.

This clonotype was detected ten times or more. The chain couples TRBV6-2 or TRBV6-3 to TRBJ2-7, with D perhaps TRBD2 (5 bases). Trimming cost V 9 bases and J 6 bases, with 21 bases left between them. This CDR3 is built from 14 residues. Germline lookup yields CDR1 MNHEY and CDR2 SVGEGT. The CDR3 DNA reads TGTGCCAGTGGAGCGGTTTTTCAGTTCGGCGAGCAGTACTTC. Its protein product is CASGAVFQFGEQYF.

This clonotype was seen a few times. This chain connects TRBV30 to TRBJ1-1; tentatively, D is TRBD1 (6 bases). CDR3 length equals 13 residues. The ends were cut back, 3 bases at V and 3 bases at J, with 11 bases in the middle. Germline CDR1 is GTSNPN and CDR2 is SVGIG (reference sequence). CDR3 DNA sequence: TGTGCCTGGAGGGGACAATCCGACACTGAAGCTTTCTTT. Translating gives CAWRGQSDTEAFF.

The table lists this clonotype with a count of one. Just one base apart from a much larger clone, this may be a read error. The gene calls are TRBV5-6 and TRBJ2-1, with unresolved D. Germline CDR1 is SGHDT and CDR2 is YYEEEE. There are 13 residues in the CDR3. CDR3 residues: CASSLVHYNEQLF. DNA for the CDR3: TGTGCCAGCAGCTTGGTCCACTACAATGAGCAGTTATTC. Combining the CDR3 with reference TRBV5-6 and TRBJ2-1 gives the whole variable domain DAGVTQSPTHLIKTRGQQVTLRCSPKSGHDTVSWYQQALGQGPQFIFQYYEEEERQRGNFPDRFSGHQFPNYSSELNVNALLLGDSALYLCASSLVHYNEQLFGPGTRLTVL.

V usage is TRBV14 and J usage is TRBJ1-6; a weak D match, TRBD1 (5 bases). Germline V gives CDR1 SGHDN, CDR2 FVKESK. CDR3 length: 15 amino acids. With 2 bases removed from V and 4 bases from J, the gap between germline ends came to 9 bases. CDR3 bases: TGTGCCAGCAGCCAACAGGGATCTTATAATTCACCCCTCCACTTT. This sequence encodes CASSQQGSYNSPLHF.

The gene calls are TRBV13 and TRBJ2-1, with D perhaps matching TRBD1 (6 bases). The CDR3 sequence is 14 residues long. V was cut by 9 bases and J by 4 bases, with 16 bases left in between. Germline assignment: CDR1 PRHDT and CDR2 FYEKMQ (reference sequence). CDR3 residues: CASFQGLSYNEQFF. The CDR3 region has the DNA TGTGCCAGTTTTCAGGGGCTCTCATACAATGAGCAGTTCTTC.

J is TRBJ2-7 and V is TRBV11-2, with D unclear. The germline V gene has CDR1 SGHAT and CDR2 FQNNGV. The CDR3 covers 11 residues. V lost 5 bases and J lost 3, with 5 bases in between. In nucleotides, the CDR3 is TGTGCCAGCAGCGGTTACTACGAGCAGTACTTC. The encoded protein is CASSGYYEQYF.

A remark on this clonotype: Possible read error: a much larger clone is one base away. This chain uses TRBV29-1 with TRBJ2-7; possibly TRBD1 or TRBD2 for D (6 bases each). Germline CDR1 SQVTM, CDR2 ANQGSEA. This CDR3 comprises 14 residues. CDR3 sequence: CSVQDRGTSYEQYF. Here the CDR3 DNA reads TGCAGCGTTCAAGATCGGGGGACATCCTACGAGCAGTACTTC.

Details on this clonotype: Germline is not matched at one junction end, which may reflect a read error. V is TRBV6-1 and J is TRBJ2-1; D might be TRBD2 (7 bases). CDR1 and CDR2 (germline): MNHNS, SASEGT. The CDR3 totals 14 residues. This chain's CDR3 is CASSPGGSHNEQFF. The CDR3 bases are TGTGCCAGCAGCCCGGGGGGCTCCCACAATGAGCAGTTCTTC.